This TCR beta chain derives from a study of T cells expressing NK-cell markers. Reanalyzing the 5' RACE reads, TCRdb keeps one entry per CDR3 protein, without DNA. This sample carries roughly 380,000 distinct CDR3 sequences, with around 5.2% going to the ten biggest clones. Germline V CDR1 and CDR2: SGHTA, FQGNSA. This CDR3 contains 13 residues. The clonotype originates from a man aged 18-75 years in good health. The chain has TRBV7-2 and TRBJ2-3. The sequenced material came from blood T cells: a sorted CD56 or NKG2C T cell subset, CD4+ or CD8+ T cells, or bulk PBMC T cells (not recorded which). The CDR3 protein is CASSSRGRNTQYF.